Listed below are T cell receptor beta chains from one sample, sequenced in a study of blood T cell repertoires in COVID-19. TCRdb's table, derived via immunoSEQ multiplex PCR, lists solely in-frame clones and lacks some. There are around 300,000 clones in the sample; roughly 88% occur only once, and around 5% lies in the top ten. The material sequenced was PBMCs or T cells enriched from blood (not recorded which). These receptors were collected from a young man who had recovered from COVID-19. The CDR3 runs from the conserved cysteine through the conserved F or W. A D gene is named only where the DNA matches it firmly. Size is stated for part of the rows, as once, few or many counts, or as a class when the clone is expanded.

cdr3_nt	cdr3_aa	clone_size	d_call	v_call	j_call
TGTGCCAGCAGCCAGACAGGGTTGGGGACAGATACGCAGTATTTT	CASSQTGLGTDTQYF	once	TRBD1	TRBV7-3	TRBJ2-3
TGTGCCAGCAGAGATAGGGGGTTACACACTGAAGCTTTCTTT	CASRDRGLHTEAFF	once	.	TRBV28	TRBJ1-1
TGCGCCAGCAGCTTGACTATGGACAGGGCCTTAGCCGGGGAGCTGTTTTTT	CASSLTMDRALAGELFF	.	TRBD1	TRBV5-1	TRBJ2-2
TGCGCCAGCAGTCCGGGGGCCGGGGAGCTGTTTTTT	CASSPGAGELFF	.	.	TRBV10-2	TRBJ2-2
TGCGCCAGCAGCCTACAGGGGGCTTGGGGGGAGCAGTACTTC	CASSLQGAWGEQYF	.	TRBD1	TRBV5-1	TRBJ2-7
TGTGCCAGCAGCTGGACAGGGGGTCTGACTGAAGCTTTCTTT	CASSWTGGLTEAFF	.	TRBD1	TRBV11-2	TRBJ1-1
TGTGCCAGCTCACCGGGAATGACAGGGGGATTTCAGCCCCAGCATTTT	CASSPGMTGGFQPQHF	.	TRBD1	TRBV18	TRBJ1-5
TGTGCCAGCAGCCAATACAGGGCGGGAAACACCATATATTTT	CASSQYRAGNTIYF	.	.	TRBV16	TRBJ1-3
TGTGCCTGGAGTTCAGTAACCTCCTACGAGCAGTACTTC	CAWSSVTSYEQYF	once	.	TRBV30	TRBJ2-7
TGCAGCGTTGAGGGCGGGGGCACAGATACGCAGTATTTT	CSVEGGGTDTQYF	once	.	TRBV29-1	TRBJ2-3
TGTGCCAGTAGTCTCAGGACAGCCGACGAGCAGTACTTC	CASSLRTADEQYF	.	.	TRBV19	TRBJ2-7
TGTGCCAGCAGCCCCGGGACTAGCGGGGGCACAGATACGCAGTATTTT	CASSPGTSGGTDTQYF	.	TRBD2	TRBV7-9	TRBJ2-3
TGTGCCAGCAGCACCCGACCAGGGGGCCTTAACAATGAGCAGTTCTTC	CASSTRPGGLNNEQFF	.	TRBD1	TRBV11-2	TRBJ2-1
TGTGCCAGCAGTTCGCCGACAGGGGGCGCCTACGAGCAGTACTTC	CASSSPTGGAYEQYF	.	TRBD1	TRBV2	TRBJ2-7
TGTGCCAGCAGCCGGGCCCAGGGGGAAAAACTGTTTTTT	CASSRAQGEKLFF	.	.	TRBV14	TRBJ1-4
TGTGCCAGCAGACGGGGGATCCGCACAGATACGCAGTATTTT	CASRRGIRTDTQYF	.	.	TRBV27	TRBJ2-3
TGTGCCAGCAGCTCAAACCAACAGGGGGAGACCTACAATGAGCAGTTCTTC	CASSSNQQGETYNEQFF	.	TRBD1	TRBV7-9	TRBJ2-1
TGTGCCAGCAGTGAATATGGGCAGGATACGCAGTATTTT	CASSEYGQDTQYF	.	.	TRBV25-1	TRBJ2-3
TGTGCCATCACTCTCAGGGGAGCGGGGGAGTACAATGAGCAGTTCTTC	CAITLRGAGEYNEQFF	.	TRBD2	TRBV10-3	TRBJ2-1
TGTGCCAGCACCGCAGGGGTGGGGTATGGCTACACCTTC	CASTAGVGYGYTF	.	.	TRBV6-5	TRBJ1-2
TGTGCCAGCAGCCAAGATACAGGCTCCTACAATGAGCAGTTCTTC	CASSQDTGSYNEQFF	.	.	TRBV3-1/TRBV3-2	TRBJ2-1
TGTGCCAGCAGTACCTTGGTAGCCGGAGAGACCCAGTACTTC	CASSTLVAGETQYF	once	.	TRBV27	TRBJ2-5
TGCGCCAGCGGCACAGGGGTAGGGGGCACAGATACGCAGTATTTT	CASGTGVGGTDTQYF	.	TRBD1	TRBV5-1	TRBJ2-3
TGTGCCAGCAGCTTATGGAGCTACAATGAGCAGTTCTTC	CASSLWSYNEQFF	.	.	TRBV7-2	TRBJ2-1
TGTGCCAGCAGCTTCGGACTAGCGGGGGGGGAGACCCAGTACTTC	CASSFGLAGGETQYF	.	TRBD2	TRBV7-2	TRBJ2-5
TGTGCCAGCTCACCACGGGACAGGGGGACCTACAATGAGCAGTTCTTC	CASSPRDRGTYNEQFF	.	TRBD1	TRBV18	TRBJ2-1
TGCGCCAGCAGCTCACTTACGGGAGAAGATACGCAGTATTTT	CASSSLTGEDTQYF	.	.	TRBV5-1	TRBJ2-3
TGTGCCAGCAGTTTCGTCGGGGTTATGAACACTGAAGCTTTCTTT	CASSFVGVMNTEAFF	.	.	TRBV28	TRBJ1-1
TGTGCCAGCAGCTTAAGGCAGGACTCCTACGAGCAGTACTTC	CASSLRQDSYEQYF	.	.	TRBV7-3	TRBJ2-7
TGTGCCAGCAGGGGACAGGGGGCCGGATATGGCAATCAGCCCCAGCATTTT	CASRGQGAGYGNQPQHF	.	TRBD1	TRBV2	TRBJ1-5
TGTGCCAGCAGCTTAGGCAGATCCTACAATGAGCAGTTCTTC	CASSLGRSYNEQFF	once	.	TRBV11-2	TRBJ2-1
TGTGCCAGCAGTCCACTAGCGGGGGGCCACACAGATACGCAGTATTTT	CASSPLAGGHTDTQYF	.	TRBD2	TRBV5-4	TRBJ2-3
TGTGCCAGCAGGCTAAGACAGGTATCACCCCTCCACTTT	CASRLRQVSPLHF	.	.	TRBV12-3/TRBV12-4	TRBJ1-6
TGCAGCGTTGACCGGACAGGGGGCTTTGAGACCCAGTACTTC	CSVDRTGGFETQYF	.	TRBD1	TRBV29-1	TRBJ2-5
TGTGCCAGCAGCTTAGAGCTAGCGGGGAGCACAGATACGCAGTATTTT	CASSLELAGSTDTQYF	.	TRBD2	TRBV7-8	TRBJ2-3
TGTGCCAGCAGCCGCACGCTAAGGGGCCCTTCCTACGAGCAGTACTTC	CASSRTLRGPSYEQYF	.	.	TRBV27	TRBJ2-7
TGTGCCAGTACCCCGAGGACTAGCGGGGTCAGCCAGAGAACGGGGGAGCTGTTTTTT	CASTPRTSGVSQRTGELFF	.	TRBD2	TRBV19	TRBJ2-2
TGTGCCAGCAGCGCATGGGACAGGGGATCAGAGACCCAGTACTTC	CASSAWDRGSETQYF	.	TRBD1	TRBV11-2	TRBJ2-5